The clone carrying this TCR beta chain has just a few counts. What it recognizes is unknown. This specimen belongs to a study of neoadjuvant anti-PD-1 for oral cavity cancer. Study context: Patients without progression received a fourth nivolumab dose around day 43, then surgical resection on days 50-56.

From germline, CDR1 is SGHRS and CDR2 YFSETQ. This CDR3 spans 15 amino acids. The junction had 8 bases not matched to a gene; V was cut back by 4 bases and J by 2 bases. Notes on the study in general: Each response group had just a few patients in TCR analyses. Post-treatment tumors with larger preexisting clones showed more shrinkage.

Time point of the sample: after neoadjuvant nivolumab, at surgical resection. Cohort: HPV-negative, locally advanced oral cavity squamous cell carcinoma patients. The table came from immunoSEQ multiplex PCR; TCRdb's copy has only in-frame clones and leaves some out. Among tens of thousands of clones listed, 27% were seen once. The TCR was taken from a person aged 40 to 85 with oral cavity squamous cell carcinoma. Sample: tumor tissue, taken after nivolumab (anti-PD-1) treatment. The J gene is TRBJ2-7, the V gene TRBV5-1; 8 nucleotides agree with TRBD1. The CDR3 bases are TGCGCCAGCAGCGTAGGGACAGGTTATACCTACGAGCAGTACTTC. It encodes CASSVGTGYTYEQYF.